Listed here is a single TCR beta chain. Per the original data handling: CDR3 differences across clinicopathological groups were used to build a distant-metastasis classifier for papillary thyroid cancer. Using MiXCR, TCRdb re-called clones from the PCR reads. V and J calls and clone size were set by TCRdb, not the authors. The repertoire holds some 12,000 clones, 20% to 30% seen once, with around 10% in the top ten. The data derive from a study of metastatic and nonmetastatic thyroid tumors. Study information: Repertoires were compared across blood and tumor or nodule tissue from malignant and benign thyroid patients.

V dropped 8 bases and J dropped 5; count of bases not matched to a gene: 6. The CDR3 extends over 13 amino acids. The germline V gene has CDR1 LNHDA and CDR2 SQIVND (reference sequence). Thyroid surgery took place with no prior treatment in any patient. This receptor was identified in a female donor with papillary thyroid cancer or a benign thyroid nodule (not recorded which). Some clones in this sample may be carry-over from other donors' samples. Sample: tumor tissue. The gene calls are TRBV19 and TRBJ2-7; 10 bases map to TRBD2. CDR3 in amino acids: CASQREGQNEQYF. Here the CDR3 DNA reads TGTGCCAGTCAGCGGGAGGGCCAAAACGAGCAGTACTTC.